The 9 T cell receptor beta chains in this list originate from one sample, sequenced in a study of blood T cell repertoires in COVID-19 (dated by TCRdb to 2018 to 2020). Libraries were constructed by the immunoSEQ multiplex PCR assay. The immuneACCESS repertoire file appears here via TCRdb, limited to in-frame rearrangements. These files lack a portion of the clones; in checked studies, under half of the deficit traces to unresolved V genes, and the cause of the others is not known. This sample lists tens of thousands of clones; around 75% were detected once. The biggest ten clones account for around 60% of the sample. Sequenced sample: peripheral blood. Every receptor here comes from an elderly man with acute or convalescent COVID-19.

The CDR3 DNA is TGCGCCAGCAGCTTGGGCCCTACAGGGACTAACCAGCCCCAGCATTTT. Encoded protein: CASSLGPTGTNQPQHF. This chain uses TRBV5-1 with TRBJ1-5, with a weak D call TRBD1 (6 bases). Trimming removed 0 bases from V and 7 bases from J, with 17 bases in between. The CDR3 has 16 residues. Germline V gene lookup returns CDR1 SGHRS and CDR2 YFSETQ. The variable domain in full, with the rest retrieved from reference TRBV5-1 and TRBJ1-5, is KAGVTQTPRYLIKTRGQQVTLSCSPISGHRSVSWYQQTPGQGLQFLFEYFSETQRNKGNFPGRFSGRQFSNSRSEMNVSTLELGDSALYLCASSLGPTGTNQPQHFGDGTRLSIL.

This rearrangement joins TRBV28 to TRBJ1-1; weak D call: TRBD1 (5 bases). There are 15 residues in the CDR3. V gave up 2 bases and J gave up 4 bases, with 14 bases separating them. Per the germline V gene, CDR1 is MDHEN and CDR2 is SYDVKM. The CDR3 protein is CASSLRSQGGTEAFF. Here the CDR3 DNA reads TGTGCCAGCAGTTTAAGGTCGCAGGGTGGCACTGAAGCTTTCTTT. Based on the CDR3 plus reference TRBV28 and TRBJ1-1, the full variable domain is DVKVTQSSRYLVKRTGEKVFLECVQDMDHENMFWYRQDPGLGLRLIYFSYDVKMKEKGDIPEGYSVSREKKERFSLILESASTNQTSMYLCASSLRSQGGTEAFFGQGTRLTVV.

This clone came up a few times. The V gene is TRBV12-3 or TRBV12-4, the J gene TRBJ2-2; D is uncertain. Trimming pared 7 bases from V and 5 bases from J, leaving 5 bases between. CDR3 length: 11 amino acids. Written as DNA, the CDR3 is TGTGCCAGCACCAAAACCGGGGAGCTGTTTTTT. Protein sequence: CASTKTGELFF.

This clone has a single count. The V call is TRBV4-1, the J call TRBJ2-4; 10 bases map to TRBD2. Trimming cost V 0 bases and J 0 bases; bases outside gene matches: 11. Germline CDR1 reads MGHRA; CDR2 reads YSYEKL. The CDR3 has 20 amino acids. The CDR3 DNA follows: TGCGCCAGCAGCCAAGATAGGCCTAGCGGGAGTGTTTTAGCCAAAAACATTCAGTACTTC. This gives the protein CASSQDRPSGSVLAKNIQYF.

The DNA of the CDR3 is TGTGCCTGGAGTGTACAGGGGCCGTATGAAGCTTTCTTT. It is translated as CAWSVQGPYEAFF. The chain couples TRBV30 to TRBJ1-1; 7 bases line up with TRBD1. V trimming: 0 bases; J trimming: 7 bases; junction bases outside the gene matches: 5. Per germline, CDR1 GTSNPN and CDR2 SVGIG (reference sequence). CDR3 size: 13 residues. Drawing the rest from reference TRBV30 and TRBJ1-1, the complete variable domain is SQTIHQWPATLVQPVGSPLSLECTVEGTSNPNLYWYRQAAGRGLQLLFYSVGIGQISSEVPQNLSASRPQDRQFILSSKKLLLSDSGFYLCAWSVQGPYEAFFGQGTRLTVV.

The chain carries TRBV7-2 and TRBJ2-1, with 10 bases matching TRBD2. The V gene end was trimmed by 5 bases and the J gene end by 7 bases; junction bases not matched to a gene: 8. CDR1 is SGHTA and CDR2 is FQGNSA in the germline V gene. CDR3 length: 15 residues. The CDR3 DNA is TGTGCCAGCAGCCTCCCCGGACTAGCGGTGAATGAGCAGTTCTTC. Its protein is CASSLPGLAVNEQFF.

This chain connects TRBV2 to TRBJ2-1; 11 bases are shared with TRBD2. Germline V gene data show CDR1 as SNHLY and CDR2 as FYNNEI. Trimming cost V 5 bases and J 2 bases; bases outside gene matches: 11. The CDR3 extends over 18 amino acids. The CDR3 DNA reads TGTGCCAGCAGTTCTAGCCCGACTAGCGGGATTGCCTACAATGAGCAGTTCTTC. Amino acid sequence: CASSSSPTSGIAYNEQFF.

As concerns this clone: The missing conserved phenylalanine or tryptophan at the end of this CDR3 makes a read error likely. The DNA is omitted, as the CDR3 cannot be located on it reliably, and the CDR3 follows TCRdb's listing. The chain is built from TRBV13 and TRBJ2-2; the table's D gene call, TRBD2, was not cross checked with the DNA. Germline V gene data show CDR1 as PRHDT and CDR2 as FYEKMQ (reference sequence). The CDR3 spans 16 amino acids, including both terminal residues. The CDR3 spells CASSPGTSWNTWEMFV.

This rearrangement joins TRBV7-9 to TRBJ2-7; TRBD2 is a possible D gene (6 bases). The CDR3 has 14 amino acids. The germline gives CDR1 SEHNR, CDR2 FQNEAQ (reference sequence). The V end lost 1 base, the J end lost 0 bases, and 7 bases lay between the germline ends. CDR3 DNA: TGTGCCAGCAGCTTAGGGCGGGACTCCTACGAGCAGTACTTC. Translated, it gives CASSLGRDSYEQYF.